The 23 T cell receptor beta chains presented below share a single source sample, sequenced in a study of shared clonotypes between healthy human individuals. Assay: immunoSEQ multiplex PCR; the TCRdb copy retains only in-frame clones and omits some. The table lists about 490,000 clones, about 72% of them singletons, with 12% in the top ten. The sequencing input was PBMCs. All receptors come from a middle-aged woman in good health. Some clones in this sample may be carry-over from other donors' samples.

The genes are TRBV7-2 and TRBJ2-1; 10 bases agree with TRBD2. The CDR3 loop spans 15 amino acids. CDR1 SGHTA and CDR2 FQGNSA come from the germline V gene. Germline trimming cut 3 bases from V and 6 bases from J; bases unmatched to any gene: 5. The DNA of the CDR3 is TGTGCCAGCAGCTTCCCTAGCGGGAGAGTCAATGAGCAGTTCTTC. Amino acids: CASSFPSGRVNEQFF.

The chain combines TRBV6-5 with TRBJ1-6, with 7 nucleotides matching TRBD1. With V trimmed by 4 bases and J by 11 bases, 8 bases remained unmatched. CDR3 size: 14 residues. In germline, CDR1 is MNHEY, CDR2 SVGAGI. CDR3 in DNA: TGTGCCAGCAGTTCGCCGGGACAGCGAGCACCCCTCCACTTT. Encoded protein: CASSSPGQRAPLHF.

The chain carries TRBV11-3 and TRBJ2-1, with a possible D match to TRBD1 (6 bases). V lost 5 bases and J 4 bases, leaving 9 bases between the germline ends. This CDR3 is built from 13 residues. The germline V gene has CDR1 SGHNT and CDR2 YENEEA. The CDR3 bases are TGTGCCAGCAGCCTCAGGGGATACAATGAGCAGTTCTTC. Translating it yields CASSLRGYNEQFF.

J is TRBJ2-1 and V is TRBV27, with 11 bases aligning to TRBD2. V gave up 5 bases and J gave up 7 bases; unmatched junction bases: 10. There are 16 residues in the CDR3. Looked up from germline, CDR1 is MNHEY and CDR2 is SMNVEV (reference sequence). CDR3 sequence reads: CASSVIAGGSLNEQFF. CDR3 bases: TGTGCCAGCAGTGTAATAGCGGGAGGGTCTCTAAATGAGCAGTTCTTC.

The chain joins TRBV12-5 to TRBJ2-5; possibly TRBD2 for D (6 bases). The CDR3 has 14 residues. Germline CDR1 is LGHNT and CDR2 is FRNRAP. Trimming pared 1 base from V and 5 bases from J, leaving 11 bases between. CDR3 in DNA: TGTGCTAGTGGTTTGGGTGGAAGCGGGGAGACCCAGTACTTC. Its protein product is CASGLGGSGETQYF. The whole variable domain, remainder taken from reference TRBV12-5 and TRBJ2-5, is DARVTQTPRHKVTEMGQEVTMRCQPILGHNTVFWYRQTMMQGLELLAYFRNRAPLDDSGMPKDRFSAEMPDATLATLKIQPSEPRDSAVYFCASGLGGSGETQYFGPGTRLLVL.

The gene calls are TRBV18 and TRBJ1-1; 7 positions agree with TRBD1. CDR3 length: 17 residues. Germline V gene sequence: CDR1 KGHSH, CDR2 LQKENI. V was pared by 3 bases and J by 4 bases, with 14 bases of the junction left unmatched. The CDR3 sequence is CASSPRMEGAGGTEAFF. The DNA of the CDR3 is TGTGCCAGCTCACCCCGGATGGAGGGGGCAGGTGGCACTGAAGCTTTCTTT. Drawing the rest from reference TRBV18 and TRBJ1-1, the complete variable domain is NAGVMQNPRHLVRRRGQEARLRCSPMKGHSHVYWYRQLPEEGLKFMVYLQKENIIDESGMPKERFSAEFPKEGPSILRIQQVVRGDSAAYFCASSPRMEGAGGTEAFFGQGTRLTVV.

The rearrangement uses TRBV2 and TRBJ2-7; no definite D call. This CDR3 is 12 amino acids long. V dropped 4 bases and J dropped 6 bases, with 10 bases sitting between them. The V gene's germline CDR1 is SNHLY and CDR2 FYNNEI. The CDR3: CASSVSSAEQYF. The CDR3 DNA sequence: TGTGCCAGCAGTGTTAGTTCAGCCGAGCAGTACTTC. The variable domain in full, completed from reference TRBV2 and TRBJ2-7, reads EPEVTQTPSHQVTQMGQEVILRCVPISNHLYFYWYRQILGQKVEFLVSFYNNEISEKSEIFDDQFSVERPDGSNFTLKIRSTKLEDSAMYFCASSVSSAEQYFGPGTRLTVT.

The genes are TRBV28 and TRBJ1-4; D unresolved. Germline assignment: CDR1 MDHEN and CDR2 SYDVKM. This CDR3 comprises 13 residues. V lost 5 bases to trimming and J lost 6 bases, with 10 bases between them. CDR3 DNA sequence: TGTGCCAGCAGTGCACCCCGGGATGAAAAACTGTTTTTT. As protein: CASSAPRDEKLFF.

This clone was found once. The rearrangement links TRBV4-1 to TRBJ2-5; 10 bases fit TRBD2. V dropped 4 bases and J dropped 5; count of bases not matched to a gene: 4. The CDR3 sequence is 14 residues long. The germline gives CDR1 MGHRA, CDR2 YSYEKL. CDR3 in amino acids: CASSRSGLAETQYF. Written as DNA, the CDR3 is TGCGCCAGCAGCCGATCGGGACTAGCGGAGACCCAGTACTTC.

The chain employs TRBV15 and TRBJ1-1, with D unclear. Germline values: CDR1 LNHNV, CDR2 YYDKDF (reference sequence). There are 18 residues in the CDR3. V lost 0 bases and J lost 3, with 20 bases in between. The CDR3 DNA reads as TGTGCCACCAGCAGAGAAGCGCCCGGACCGTTGGTGGACACTGAAGCTTTCTTT. Translating gives CATSREAPGPLVDTEAFF. Supplemented by reference TRBV15 and TRBJ1-1, the full variable domain reads DAMVIQNPRYQVTQFGKPVTLSCSQTLNHNVMYWYQQKSSQAPKLLFHYYDKDFNNEADTPDNFQSRRPNTSFCFLDIRSPGLGDTAMYLCATSREAPGPLVDTEAFFGQGTRLTVV.

The gene calls are TRBV29-1 and TRBJ2-7; 9 nucleotides match TRBD1. With 1 base clipped from V and 3 bases from J, the junction kept 1 base outside the gene matches. Germline V lookup: CDR1 SQVTM, CDR2 ANQGSEA. The CDR3 contains 13 residues. CDR3 loop: CSVEGDRVYEQYF. DNA of the CDR3: TGCAGCGTTGAAGGGGACAGGGTCTACGAGCAGTACTTC.

This clone was found once. The chain is built from TRBV11-2 and TRBJ2-7; D uncertain. The germline CDR1 and CDR2 sequences are SGHAT and FQNNGV. V dropped 4 bases and J dropped 3 bases, with 10 bases sitting between them. CDR3 length equals 13 residues. CDR3 loop: CASSSWDRYEQYF. CDR3 sequence (DNA): TGTGCCAGCAGCTCCTGGGATCGCTACGAGCAGTACTTC.

The rearrangement uses TRBV10-3 and TRBJ2-5, with TRBD2 identical over 10 bases. There are 14 residues in the CDR3. Germline V gene data show CDR1 as ENHRY and CDR2 as SYGVKD. V trimming: 5 bases; J trimming: 1 base; junction bases outside the gene matches: 1. Written as DNA, the CDR3 is TGTGCCATCAGTCCTAGCGGGGGCCAAGAGACCCAGTACTTC. Translation gives CAISPSGGQETQYF.

The chain joins TRBV29-1 to TRBJ2-7; 8 bases align to TRBD2. CDR3 length: 14 amino acids. The V gene's germline CDR1 is SQVTM and CDR2 ANQGSEA. Unmatched junction bases numbered 8, after V lost 7 bases and J lost 0 bases. In DNA, the CDR3 is TGCAGCGCTGGACGAGCGGGAGCCTCCTACGAGCAGTACTTC. This translates into CSAGRAGASYEQYF.

A word on this clone: The CDR3 ends on some other residue instead of the conserved phenylalanine or tryptophan, so this is likely a read error. The V gene is TRBV20-1, the J gene TRBJ2-4; D is ambiguous. The CDR3 runs to 11 residues. Germline-derived CDR1 and CDR2 are DFQATT and SNEGSKA (reference sequence). The V end lost 3 bases, the J end lost 4 bases, and 4 bases lay between the germline ends. The CDR3: CSASFKNIQYL. CDR3 DNA: TGCAGTGCTAGTTTTAAAAACATTCAGTACCTC.

J is TRBJ1-5 and V is TRBV30; 10 bases are a match to TRBD1. The CDR3 runs to 14 residues. Trimming removed 5 bases from V and 7 bases from J; junction bases left unmatched: 8. Germline V gene sequence: CDR1 GTSNPN, CDR2 SVGIG (reference sequence). CDR3 DNA sequence: TGTGCCTGGCAGACAGGGGGCTTTCAACAGCCCCAGCATTTT. As protein: CAWQTGGFQQPQHF.

The chain links TRBV10-2 to TRBJ1-4; D unclear. Germline CDR1 reads WSHSY; CDR2 reads SAAADI. V lost 5 bases and J 0 bases, leaving 7 bases between the germline ends. There are 14 residues in the CDR3. Written as DNA, the CDR3 is TGCGCCAGCAGTTCAGCTGCAACTAATGAAAAACTGTTTTTT. This encodes CASSSAATNEKLFF.

The rearrangement links TRBV6-6 to TRBJ1-1; D not certain. The ends were cut back, 2 bases at V and 4 bases at J, with 14 bases in the middle. Germline assignment: CDR1 MNHNY and CDR2 SVGAGI (reference sequence). The CDR3 covers 15 residues. CDR3: CASSYANDQSTEAFF. The CDR3 DNA sequence: TGTGCCAGCAGTTACGCGAACGATCAGAGCACTGAAGCTTTCTTT.

The chain is built from TRBV4-1 and TRBJ2-7, with 11 bases fitting TRBD2. V was pared by 3 bases and J by 4 bases, with 5 bases of the junction left unmatched. Germline loops: CDR1 MGHRA, CDR2 YSYEKL. The CDR3 sequence is 15 residues long. As DNA, the CDR3 is TGCGCCAGCAGCCACCTGACTAGCGGGATATACGAGCAGTACTTC. The encoded protein is CASSHLTSGIYEQYF.

V and J are TRBV4-3 and TRBJ1-6, with TRBD1 as a possible D gene (5 bases). Trimming cost V 0 bases and J 0 bases, with 9 bases left between them. The germline V gene has CDR1 LGHNA and CDR2 YSLEER. CDR3 length: 17 amino acids. Written as DNA, the CDR3 is TGCGCCAGCAGCCAAGATCTGGGGGGCTCCTATAATTCACCCCTCCACTTT. This gives the protein CASSQDLGGSYNSPLHF.

The chain is built from TRBV4-1 and TRBJ1-6; D not resolved. Trimming took off 3 bases at V and 7 bases at J, with 13 bases between the two ends. In germline, CDR1 is MGHRA, CDR2 YSYEKL. The CDR3 spans 15 residues. The CDR3 loop reads CASSHTSPLNSPLHF. CDR3 nucleotides: TGCGCCAGCAGCCATACGAGCCCCTTAAATTCACCCCTCCACTTT.

The sample holds a few counts of this clone. The chain links TRBV29-1 to TRBJ1-4; maybe TRBD1 (5 bases). V was clipped by 7 bases and J by 8 bases, with 11 bases between them. Germline V gives CDR1 SQVTM, CDR2 ANQGSEA. The CDR3 runs to 11 residues. In DNA form, the CDR3 reads TGCAGCGCCACAGAGGGGGAAAAACTGTTTTTT. Its translation is CSATEGEKLFF.

The chain has TRBV11-3 and TRBJ2-5; TRBD1 is a possible D gene (7 bases). Trimming removed 1 base at V and 11 bases at J, with 14 bases between. The germline gives CDR1 SGHNT, CDR2 YENEEA. The CDR3 extends over 13 amino acids. CDR3 protein: CASSLVPGGQQYF. The DNA for the CDR3 is TGTGCCAGCAGCTTAGTCCCAGGGGGGCAGCAGTACTTC.